This TCR beta chain was observed in a study of T cell repertoires in cytomegalovirus infection. Turning to the study itself: From public TCR beta signatures came an indication of both CMV infection and matching HLA type.

The CDR3 spans 15 residues. CDR1 and CDR2 from the germline V gene are GTSNPN and SVGIG (reference sequence). The trim removed 5 bases at V and 0 bases at J, leaving 5 bases unmatched. Findings of the study overall: The ex vivo response showed dominance by HLA-C-restricted CMV-specific TCR beta clonotypes. Carriers of CMV plus the relevant HLA were identified by cumulative public TCR beta family frequency.

MiXCR was run by TCRdb on the reads, yielding one entry per CDR3 protein. The repertoire holds more than 150,000 distinct CDR3 sequences, with around 24% as singletons. This clonotype was detected a few times. Its antigen is not identified. The rearrangement joins TRBV30 to TRBJ1-3, with TRBD1 identical over 9 bases. The sequence derives from a human donor in good health (CMV status not recorded). Some clones in this sample may be carry-over from other donors' samples. Specimen: PBMCs. The CDR3 sequence: CAWDPGQGSGNTIYF. Here the CDR3 DNA reads TGTGCCTGGGACCCGGGACAGGGCTCTGGAAACACCATATATTTT.